Following are 24 T cell receptor beta chains from one sample sequenced in a study of shared clonotypes between healthy human individuals. Repertoires were generated with immunoSEQ multiplex PCR, while TCRdb's copy carries only in-frame clones and drops some. The repertoire holds 2 million to 2.5 million clones, with over 90% as singletons. Sequenced sample: naive CD4+ T cells from PBMCs. Subset denoted: CD45RA+ positively selected. These receptors all stem from a young man in good health. Some clones in this sample may be carry-over from other donors' samples.

The V and J genes are TRBV5-8 and TRBJ2-1; possibly TRBD2 for D (6 bases). Germline values: CDR1 SGHTS, CDR2 YDEGEE. The CDR3 extends over 15 amino acids. With 2 bases removed from V and 4 bases from J, the gap between germline ends came to 13 bases. This CDR3 is CASSFDGRRYNEQFF. The CDR3 DNA sequence: TGTGCCAGCAGCTTCGATGGGAGGCGGTACAATGAGCAGTTCTTC.

CDR3 bases: TGTGCCAGCAGCTTAGGAAGGGAATACCCCGGGGAGCTGTTTTTT. Residues: CASSLGREYPGELFF. V and J are TRBV7-3 and TRBJ2-2; no clear D gene. The CDR3 length is 15 residues. Trimming cost V 2 bases and J 6 bases, with 13 bases left between them. Germline V gene data show CDR1 as SGHTA and CDR2 as FQGTGA.

This clone was seen once. The rearrangement links TRBV25-1 to TRBJ2-5; D may be TRBD1 or TRBD2 (6 bases each). Germline V gene sequence: CDR1 MGHDK, CDR2 SYGVNS. This CDR3 is built from 15 residues. Trimming removed 5 bases at V and 1 base at J, with 14 bases between. DNA for the CDR3: TGTGCCAGCAGTCCGCGGGACACCTTCCAAGAGACCCAGTACTTC. It translates to CASSPRDTFQETQYF.

The chain couples TRBV2 to TRBJ1-2; TRBD1 matches at 7 bases. The CDR3 runs 14 residues. Trimming at V came to 8 bases and at J to 1 base, leaving 7 bases not matched to a gene. From germline, CDR1 is SNHLY and CDR2 FYNNEI. The CDR3 reads CASGGQSVNYGYTF. DNA of the CDR3: TGTGCCAGCGGGGGACAGAGCGTTAACTATGGCTACACCTTC.

This chain uses TRBV27 with TRBJ2-3; TRBD2 matches at 12 bases. There are 20 residues in the CDR3. The V gene end was trimmed by 5 bases and the J gene end by 8 bases; junction bases not matched to a gene: 23. Germline V gene data show CDR1 as MNHEY and CDR2 as SMNVEV (reference sequence). The CDR3 spells CASSPRHRRLAGDLLGTQYF. The CDR3 DNA reads TGTGCCAGCAGTCCACGTCATCGCCGACTAGCGGGAGACCTCTTGGGTACGCAGTATTTT.

Concerning this clone: Other nucleotide sequences in the sample specify the same CDR3. V and J are TRBV27 and TRBJ2-7; a possible D gene is TRBD2 (5 bases). V was cut by 5 bases and J by 4 bases, with 12 bases left in between. The germline gives CDR1 MNHEY, CDR2 SMNVEV (reference sequence). There are 13 residues in the CDR3. In DNA, the CDR3 is TGTGCCAGCAGTCTCCACCGGGATTACGAGCAGTACTTC. Its protein product is CASSLHRDYEQYF.

This chain connects TRBV5-1 to TRBJ2-5; D possibly corresponds to TRBD1 (6 bases). Trimming removed 4 bases at V and 12 bases at J, with 22 bases between. This CDR3 is 14 amino acids long. Germline V CDR1 and CDR2: SGHRS, YFSETQ. The CDR3 loop is CASSPEDRRRDEYF. The CDR3 nucleotides are TGCGCCAGCAGCCCAGAAGACAGGAGAAGAGACGAGTACTTC.

V and J are TRBV6-6 and TRBJ2-5; no clear D. V was cut by 6 bases and J by 1 base, with 9 bases left in between. CDR1 and CDR2 from the germline V gene are MNHNY and SVGAGI (reference sequence). CDR3 length: 13 residues. DNA of the CDR3: TGTGCCAGCAGGGCCACGGGCCAAGAGACCCAGTACTTC. Amino acids: CASRATGQETQYF.

The chain has TRBV10-3 and TRBJ2-5; TRBD2 matches 7 bases. There are 13 residues in the CDR3. Germline V gene data show CDR1 as ENHRY and CDR2 as SYGVKD. J was trimmed by 4 bases and V by 10 bases; bases with no gene match: 9. The CDR3 coding sequence is TGTGCCACCCGGGACTCGGGGGGAGAGACCCAGTACTTC. It encodes CATRDSGGETQYF.

The chain recombines TRBV7-9 with TRBJ1-3; weak D call: TRBD1 (5 bases). The CDR3 has 17 amino acids. V was trimmed by 4 bases and J by 1 base, leaving 17 bases between them. Germline-derived CDR1 and CDR2 are SEHNR and FQNEAQ (reference sequence). CDR3 sequence: CASSSSRGRVSGNTIYF. CDR3 DNA sequence: TGTGCCAGCAGCTCCAGCCGGGGCAGGGTGTCTGGAAACACCATATATTTT.

This sequence joins TRBV5-4 and TRBJ2-5; 10 nucleotides match TRBD2. The CDR3 is 14 residues long. J gave up 5 bases and V 3 bases, and 4 bases lay outside the gene matches. Per germline, CDR1 SGHNT and CDR2 YYREEE (reference sequence). CDR3 protein: CASSWKAGGETQYF. The CDR3 region has the DNA TGTGCCAGCAGCTGGAAAGCGGGAGGGGAGACCCAGTACTTC.

This clone has more than one count but fewer than ten. This chain connects TRBV7-6 to TRBJ1-5; weak D call: TRBD1 (6 bases). Germline V gene lookup returns CDR1 SGHVS and CDR2 FNYEAQ. V lost 5 bases, J lost 5 bases, and 10 bases lay in between. The CDR3 has 13 amino acids. CDR3 protein: CASSMDRDQPQHF. For the CDR3, the DNA is TGTGCCAGCAGCATGGACAGAGATCAGCCCCAGCATTTT.

The DNA for the CDR3 is TGCGCCAGCATGAGGGAGATCGGGAATAATGAAAAACTGTTTTTT. As protein: CASMREIGNNEKLFF. The chain couples TRBV4-1 to TRBJ1-4; D not certain. There are 15 residues in the CDR3. V was trimmed by 7 bases and J by 4 bases, leaving 16 bases between them. Per germline, CDR1 MGHRA and CDR2 YSYEKL.

About this clone itself: The same CDR3 arises from other DNA sequences in this sample as well. The chain carries TRBV5-1 and TRBJ2-3; D possibly uses TRBD1 or TRBD2 (6 bases each). V lost 0 bases, J lost 4 bases, and 9 bases lay in between. From germline, CDR1 is SGHRS and CDR2 YFSETQ. The CDR3 runs to 14 residues. CDR3 sequence: CASSLEGGADTQYF. In DNA form, the CDR3 reads TGCGCCAGCAGCTTGGAGGGGGGAGCAGATACGCAGTATTTT. Full variable domain (remainder filled in from reference TRBV5-1 and TRBJ2-3): KAGVTQTPRYLIKTRGQQVTLSCSPISGHRSVSWYQQTPGQGLQFLFEYFSETQRNKGNFPGRFSGRQFSNSRSEMNVSTLELGDSALYLCASSLEGGADTQYFGPGTRLTVL.

The genes are TRBV4-1 and TRBJ2-2, with 10 bases fitting TRBD2. V was clipped by 2 bases and J by 6 bases; unmatched bases: 6. The CDR3 totals 16 residues. CDR1 MGHRA and CDR2 YSYEKL come from the germline V gene. This CDR3 reads CASSQPSGSVSGELFF. In nucleotides, the CDR3 is TGCGCCAGCAGCCAACCTAGCGGGAGCGTGTCCGGGGAGCTGTTTTTT.

This clone showed up just once. The chain has TRBV2 and TRBJ2-7, with D unresolved. The CDR3 sequence is 13 residues long. Germline assignment: CDR1 SNHLY and CDR2 FYNNEI. V lost 7 bases, J lost 3 bases, and 13 bases lay in between. The CDR3: CASTRRHSYEQYF. CDR3 nucleotide sequence: TGTGCCAGCACCCGAAGACACAGCTACGAGCAGTACTTC.

The chain links TRBV5-1 to TRBJ1-2; D may be TRBD1 (5 bases). Germline V gene data show CDR1 as SGHRS and CDR2 as YFSETQ. Trimming removed 4 bases at V and 3 bases at J, with 13 bases between. The CDR3 totals 14 residues. The CDR3 protein is CASSPGTFDYGYTF. CDR3 bases: TGCGCCAGCAGCCCCGGGACGTTCGACTATGGCTACACCTTC.

The chain carries TRBV28 and TRBJ1-1, with a tentative D call TRBD1 (6 bases). The germline gives CDR1 MDHEN, CDR2 SYDVKM. The V end lost 6 bases, the J end lost 1 base, and 15 bases lay between the germline ends. CDR3 length equals 15 residues. The CDR3 spells CASSLGGAQNTEAFF. CDR3 nucleotide sequence: TGTGCCAGCAGCTTGGGGGGGGCCCAGAACACTGAAGCTTTCTTT.

V usage is TRBV25-1 and J usage is TRBJ2-7; 11 nucleotides line up with TRBD2. The trim removed 6 bases at V and 1 base at J, leaving 8 bases unmatched. Germline V gene sequence: CDR1 MGHDK, CDR2 SYGVNS. The length of the CDR3 is 16 residues. CDR3: CASSALAGGRSYEQYF. DNA of the CDR3: TGTGCCAGCAGCGCTCTAGCGGGAGGAAGGTCCTACGAGCAGTACTTC.

CDR3 coding DNA: TGTGCCATCAGTGATGGCCGCAGCACAGATACGCAGTATTTT. Translation gives CAISDGRSTDTQYF. The V call is TRBV10-3, the J call TRBJ2-3; no definite D call. Trimming cost V 3 bases and J 0 bases, with 7 bases left between them. The CDR3 loop spans 14 amino acids. Germline V gene lookup returns CDR1 ENHRY and CDR2 SYGVKD.

This chain connects TRBV9 to TRBJ2-5, with 12 nucleotides matching TRBD1. This CDR3 contains 17 residues. Germline V gene sequence: CDR1 SGDLS, CDR2 YYNGEE. The ends lost 2 bases at V and 4 bases at J; junction bases unmatched: 9. The CDR3 protein is CASSVGQGAQGRETQYF. DNA for the CDR3: TGTGCCAGCAGCGTGGGACAGGGGGCGCAGGGTCGAGAGACCCAGTACTTC.

The V call is TRBV5-1, the J call TRBJ1-5; 8 nucleotides match TRBD1. CDR1 and CDR2 (germline): SGHRS, YFSETQ. The CDR3 loop spans 14 amino acids. The V gene end was trimmed by 4 bases and the J gene end by 3 bases; junction bases not matched to a gene: 3. CDR3 residues: CASSPDRDNQPQHF. CDR3 nucleotides: TGCGCCAGCAGCCCGGACAGGGACAATCAGCCCCAGCATTTT.

The rearrangement links TRBV2 to TRBJ1-3; a possible D gene is TRBD1 (5 bases). The CDR3 has 16 amino acids. V lost 8 bases and J lost 4, with 21 bases in between. Germline CDR1 reads SNHLY; CDR2 reads FYNNEI. CDR3 in DNA: TGTGCCAGCGTTCGACGAGGGGCCTCGGGGGGAAACACCATATATTTT. This gives the protein CASVRRGASGGNTIYF.

This clone was observed a few times. J is TRBJ1-1 and V is TRBV30; D perhaps matches TRBD1 (5 bases). Germline assignment: CDR1 GTSNPN and CDR2 SVGIG (reference sequence). This CDR3 spans 13 amino acids. Deletions cut 2 bases from V and 6 bases from J, with 13 bases between. The CDR3 DNA follows: TGTGCCTGGAGTCTCCAGGGATTCCCTGAAGCTTTCTTT. It translates to CAWSLQGFPEAFF.